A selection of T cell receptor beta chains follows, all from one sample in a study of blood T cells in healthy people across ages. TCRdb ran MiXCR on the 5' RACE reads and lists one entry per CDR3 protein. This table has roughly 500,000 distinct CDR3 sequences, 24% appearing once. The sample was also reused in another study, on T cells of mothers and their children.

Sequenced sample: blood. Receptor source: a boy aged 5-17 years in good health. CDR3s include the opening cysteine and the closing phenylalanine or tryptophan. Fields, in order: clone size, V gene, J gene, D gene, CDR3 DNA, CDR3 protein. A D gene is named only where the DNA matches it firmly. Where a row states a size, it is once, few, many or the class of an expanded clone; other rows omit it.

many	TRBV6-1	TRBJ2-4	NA	TGTGCCAGCAGCGCCGGACAGAAAAACATTCAGTACTTC	CASSAGQKNIQYF
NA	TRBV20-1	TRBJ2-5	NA	TGCAGTGCTAGTATCCTAACGGAGACCCAGTACTTC	CSASILTETQYF
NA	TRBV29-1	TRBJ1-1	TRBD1	TGCAGCGTTGAAGCCCGGACAGGGATAACCACTGAAGCTTGCTTT	CSVEARTGITTEACF
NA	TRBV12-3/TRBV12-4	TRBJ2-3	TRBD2	TGTGCCAGCAGTCCCTGGAATGGGGCGGGAGGAAGCACAGATACGCAGTATTTT	CASSPWNGAGGSTDTQYF
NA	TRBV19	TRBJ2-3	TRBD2	TGTGCCAGTAGTATAGCGGGACTAGCGGACCCCCCGGCGCAGTATTTT	CASSIAGLADPPAQYF
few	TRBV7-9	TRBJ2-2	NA	TGTGCCAGCAGCTCATATTCGGGGGAGAACACCGGGGAGCTGTTTTTT	CASSSYSGENTGELFF
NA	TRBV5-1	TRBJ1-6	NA	TGCGCCAGCAGCTTGGATCACGGGGGGAAGAATTCACCCCTCCACTTT	CASSLDHGGKNSPLHF
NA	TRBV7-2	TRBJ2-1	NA	TGTGCCATCAACCGTGGGGGTGAGCAGTTCTTC	CAINRGGEQFF
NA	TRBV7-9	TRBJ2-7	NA	TGTGCCAGCAGCCCTCCTGTCATCCGCGAGCAGTACTTC	CASSPPVIREQYF
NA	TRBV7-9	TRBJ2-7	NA	TGTGCCAGCAGCTTAGTCGGCCAGCGTGGCTCCTACGAGCAGTACTTC	CASSLVGQRGSYEQYF
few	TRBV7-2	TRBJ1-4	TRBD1	TGTGCCAGCAGCGAAACAGGGGGCGGGAGAGAAAAACTGTTTTTT	CASSETGGGREKLFF
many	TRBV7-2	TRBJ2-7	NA	TGCATTAGCGGCAACTCCTACGAGCAGTACTTC	CISGNSYEQYF
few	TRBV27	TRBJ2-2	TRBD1	TGTGCCAGCAGTTTAAAGGGGGCGCAGGGCGGGGAGCTGTTTTTT	CASSLKGAQGGELFF
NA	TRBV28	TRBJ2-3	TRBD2	TGTGCCAGCACTATGACTAGCGGGAACACAGATACGCAGTATTTT	CASTMTSGNTDTQYF
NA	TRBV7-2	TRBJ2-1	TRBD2	TGTGCCAGCAGCTTAGTGGCAGACAGCGGGAGGACTTTTTTCAGTTACAATGAGCAGTTCTTC	CASSLVADSGRTFFSYNEQFF
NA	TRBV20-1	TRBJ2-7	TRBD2	TGCAGTGCTAGAGGGGGGGACTACCTCTACGAGCAGTACTTC	CSARGGDYLYEQYF
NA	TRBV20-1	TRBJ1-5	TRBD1	TGCAGTGCTAGGCGTGACAGGGGTCAGCCCCAGCATTTT	CSARRDRGQPQHF